Below are 21 T cell receptor beta chains sequenced from a single sample in a study of CD8+CD57+ T cells in acquired aplastic anemia. The TCR beta profiling, which covered VDJ combination and CDR3 sequence, was carried out using genomic DNA as the template. TCRdb called the reads again in MiXCR, with one record for every CDR3 protein. The sample lists fewer than 250,000 distinct CDR3 sequences; roughly half were seen once. Sequenced input: sorted CD4+, CD8+, or CD8+CD57+ T cells (not recorded which) from PBMCs. The receptors originated from a human donor in good health, serving as a control.

The rearrangement uses TRBV2 and TRBJ2-7; possibly TRBD2 for D (6 bases). Germline V gene lookup returns CDR1 SNHLY and CDR2 FYNNEI. Deletions cut 4 bases from V and 3 bases from J, with 10 bases between. There are 13 residues in the CDR3. This CDR3 is CASSAGRDYEQYF. The CDR3 DNA follows: TGTGCCAGCAGTGCGGGGCGGGACTACGAGCAGTACTTC.

The chain joins TRBV7-3 to TRBJ2-5; TRBD1 matches at 9 bases. The CDR3 sequence is 16 residues long. From germline, CDR1 is SGHTA and CDR2 FQGTGA. V lost 2 bases to trimming and J lost 4 bases; unmatched junction nucleotides: 8. The CDR3 sequence: CASSLLGQGQGETQYF. Written as DNA, the CDR3 is TGTGCCAGCAGCTTACTCGGACAGGGGCAGGGAGAGACCCAGTACTTC.

In its sample, this clonotype was seen many times. The gene calls are TRBV7-2 and TRBJ2-1, with 15 bases that match TRBD2. V lost 5 bases, J lost 9 bases, and 2 bases stayed unmatched. Germline V gene lookup returns CDR1 SGHTA and CDR2 FQGNSA. The CDR3 length is 14 residues. CDR3 in amino acids: CASSPGLAGGEQFF. CDR3 in DNA: TGTGCCAGCAGCCCGGGACTAGCGGGGGGTGAGCAGTTCTTC.

The genes are TRBV9 and TRBJ2-7, with D possibly TRBD1 on 6 matching bases. Germline CDR1 reads SGDLS; CDR2 reads YYNGEE. The CDR3 is 16 amino acids. Trimming left V 1 base short and J 0 bases short, with 14 bases between. Written as DNA, the CDR3 is TGTGCCAGCAGCGTAAAAAAGGGGACACCCTCCTACGAGCAGTACTTC. Translation: CASSVKKGTPSYEQYF.

The chain links TRBV7-9 to TRBJ2-7, with D uncertain. CDR1 and CDR2 (germline): SEHNR, FQNEAQ (reference sequence). V was pared by 0 bases and J by 5 bases, with 11 bases between. CDR3 length equals 14 residues. CDR3 sequence (DNA): TGTGCCAGCAGCTTAGCAATTACAGCCGACGAGCAGTACTTC. Translating it yields CASSLAITADEQYF.

CDR3 coding DNA: TGCAGCGTTGAACTCTACAGCTACAATGAGCAGTTCTTC. This gives the protein CSVELYSYNEQFF. The chain has TRBV29-1 and TRBJ2-1; D not resolved. Germline assignment: CDR1 SQVTM and CDR2 ANQGSEA. This CDR3 has 13 amino acids. V was cut by 2 bases and J by 3 bases, with 8 bases left in between.

This clonotype came up many times. This chain uses TRBV20-1 with TRBJ2-5; D is unresolved. Germline-derived CDR1 and CDR2 are DFQATT and SNEGSKA (reference sequence). The V gene lost 5 bases and the J gene lost 11 bases, with 15 bases spanning the gap. This CDR3 contains 11 residues. In nucleotides, the CDR3 is TGCAGTGCTCCGCCTCAGGTCCCTCAGTACTTC. Translation gives CSAPPQVPQYF.

The chain carries TRBV7-8 and TRBJ2-7; D ambiguous. The CDR3 consists of 14 residues. From germline, CDR1 is SGHVS and CDR2 FQNEAQ. V was trimmed by 2 bases and J by 1 base, leaving 9 bases between them. The CDR3 DNA is TGTGCCAGCAGCTTATTCAGGTCGTCCTACGAGCAGTACGTC. This gives the protein CASSLFRSSYEQYV.

CDR3 amino acids: CASSSTGVSYEQYF. Written as DNA, the CDR3 is TGTGCCAGCAGTTCGACAGGGGTCTCCTACGAGCAGTACTTC. J is TRBJ2-7 and V is TRBV9, with 8 positions matching TRBD1. This CDR3 is 14 amino acids long. In germline, CDR1 is SGDLS, CDR2 YYNGEE. V gave up 5 bases and J gave up 0 bases; unmatched junction bases: 4.

The chain links TRBV24-1 to TRBJ1-2; a possible D gene is TRBD1 (6 bases). Trimming cost V 3 bases and J 7 bases, with 8 bases left between them. From germline, CDR1 is KGHDR and CDR2 SFDVKD. This CDR3 has 12 residues. CDR3 bases: TGTGCCACCAGTGATCGGACAGCTGGCTACACCTTC. It specifies CATSDRTAGYTF.

J is TRBJ1-6 and V is TRBV2; 7 bases line up with TRBD1. Germline assignment: CDR1 SNHLY and CDR2 FYNNEI. J gave up 8 bases and V 8 bases, and 6 bases lay outside the gene matches. CDR3 length: 13 residues. The CDR3 loop reads CASHRGRDSPLHF. In DNA, the CDR3 is TGTGCCAGCCACAGGGGTCGCGATTCACCCCTCCACTTT. The full variable domain, rest sourced from reference TRBV2 and TRBJ1-6, is EPEVTQTPSHQVTQMGQEVILRCVPISNHLYFYWYRQILGQKVEFLVSFYNNEISEKSEIFDDQFSVERPDGSNFTLKIRSTKLEDSAMYFCASHRGRDSPLHFGNGTRLTVT.

This clonotype was observed at least ten times. A read error is possible here, since a much larger clone lies one base away. This sequence joins TRBV7-3 and TRBJ2-5; D possibly corresponds to TRBD2 (5 bases). The CDR3 runs 14 residues. Germline CDR1 is SGHTA and CDR2 is FQGTGA. Trimming stripped 2 bases from V and 9 bases from J, with 16 bases between. The CDR3 nucleotides read TGTGCCAGCAGCTTAGCGGGCGCTGGTGAGGCCCAGTACTTC. Protein product: CASSLAGAGEAQYF. The complete variable domain, with remaining parts taken from reference TRBV7-3 and TRBJ2-5, reads GAGVSQTPSNKVTEKGKYVELRCDPISGHTALYWYRQSLGQGPEFLIYFQGTGAADDSGLPNDRFFAVRPEGSVSTLKIQRTERGDSAVYLCASSLAGAGEAQYFGPGTRLLVL.

Only a few counts were recorded for this clonotype. The chain uses TRBV7-9 and TRBJ2-5, with 11 bases identical to TRBD2. V lost 3 bases, J lost 4 bases, and 1 base stayed unmatched. This CDR3 has 14 residues. Germline CDR1 is SEHNR and CDR2 is FQNEAQ (reference sequence). The CDR3 DNA reads as TGTGCCAGCAGCTTTAGCGGGGGGGCAGAGACCCAGTACTTC. It encodes CASSFSGGAETQYF.

The chain recombines TRBV24-1 with TRBJ1-2; tentatively, D is TRBD1 (5 bases). There are 12 residues in the CDR3. V shed 7 bases and J shed 5 bases, with 10 bases lying between them. Germline loops: CDR1 KGHDR, CDR2 SFDVKD. CDR3 in amino acids: CATSSGGYGYTF. In nucleotides, the CDR3 is TGTGCCACCAGCTCGGGGGGATATGGCTACACCTTC.

This clonotype was recorded many times. The V call is TRBV20-1, the J call TRBJ1-4, with 7 bases fitting TRBD1. The CDR3 runs 14 residues. The J segment lost 4 bases and the V segment lost 2 bases, leaving 4 bases of the junction unmatched. Per germline, CDR1 DFQATT and CDR2 SNEGSKA (reference sequence). The CDR3 loop is CSARYRGLNEKLFF. The CDR3 coding sequence is TGCAGTGCTAGATACAGGGGACTTAATGAAAAACTGTTTTTT.

J is TRBJ1-6 and V is TRBV5-1; 11 bases are shared with TRBD1. This CDR3 has 13 residues. Germline V gives CDR1 SGHRS, CDR2 YFSETQ. Losses at the gene ends were 9 bases for V and 7 bases for J; bases not matched to a gene: 3. In DNA form, the CDR3 reads TGCGCCACCGGGACAGGGGGAAATTCACCCCTCCACTTT. The encoded protein is CATGTGGNSPLHF. Together with reference TRBV5-1 and TRBJ1-6, the CDR3 gives the full variable domain: KAGVTQTPRYLIKTRGQQVTLSCSPISGHRSVSWYQQTPGQGLQFLFEYFSETQRNKGNFPGRFSGRQFSNSRSEMNVSTLELGDSALYLCATGTGGNSPLHFGNGTRLTVT.

This clonotype has ten or more counts. The rearrangement links TRBV5-6 to TRBJ1-6; D is unresolved. Germline V gene lookup returns CDR1 SGHDT and CDR2 YYEEEE. With 0 bases removed from V and 7 bases from J, the gap between germline ends came to 14 bases. The CDR3 sequence is 16 residues long. The CDR3: CASSLVTTQVNSPLHF. For the CDR3, the DNA is TGTGCCAGCAGCTTGGTGACGACTCAGGTGAATTCACCCCTCCACTTT.

As regards this clonotype: Possible read error: a much larger clone is one base away. The chain combines TRBV6-5 with TRBJ2-7, with TRBD1 as a possible D gene (6 bases). Germline V gene data show CDR1 as MNHEY and CDR2 as SVGAGI. The CDR3 totals 15 residues. The ends were cut back, 4 bases at V and 2 bases at J, with 15 bases in the middle. CDR3 region: CASSCSGVVTYEQYF. Written as DNA, the CDR3 is TGTGCCAGCAGTTGTTCAGGGGTGGTCACCTACGAGCAGTACTTC.

The rearrangement uses TRBV7-2 and TRBJ2-7, with a weak D call TRBD1 (6 bases). In germline, CDR1 is SGHTA, CDR2 FQGNSA. V was trimmed by 3 bases and J by 6 bases, leaving 12 bases between them. This CDR3 has 13 amino acids. The CDR3 DNA follows: TGTGCCAGCAGCTTCAGCTACAGGGCCGAGCAGTACGTC. Its protein product is CASSFSYRAEQYV.

V and J are TRBV20-1 and TRBJ2-5; unclear D gene. V lost 1 base and J 5 bases, leaving 5 bases between the germline ends. This CDR3 comprises 11 residues. CDR1 DFQATT and CDR2 SNEGSKA come from the germline V gene (reference sequence). The CDR3 nucleotides are TGCAGTGCTAGAGGATCGGAGACCCAGTACTTC. It codes for CSARGSETQYF.

In its sample, this clonotype was seen many times. This rearrangement joins TRBV30 to TRBJ2-5; TRBD1 is a possible D gene (7 bases). V was clipped by 2 bases and J by 5 bases, with 12 bases between them. The germline CDR1 and CDR2 sequences are GTSNPN and SVGIG (reference sequence). The length of the CDR3 is 13 residues. The DNA of the CDR3 is TGTGCCTGGAGTTCAGGGGGGAGGGAGACCCAGTACTTC. Amino acid sequence: CAWSSGGRETQYF.